The sequence of this T cell receptor beta chain was determined in a study of glioma-infiltrating T cells (dated by TCRdb to the mid-2010s). For the wider study: The study sequenced TCR alpha- and beta-chain repertoires from glioma tissue, from non-neoplastic brain tissue and from matched peripheral blood mononuclear cells. To gauge divergence between tissue and blood T-cell populations, every tissue-infiltrating repertoire was compared against the peripheral blood repertoire from the same patient. The paired cohort comprised three low-grade glioma patients, roughly 8 primary glioblastoma patients and three non-glioma patients contributing non-neoplastic brain tissue. The study at large found these results: VJ-independent divergence between tissue and blood was lower than expected in non-neoplastic patients but higher than expected in all gliomas, particularly low-grade gliomas. Only a very small number of CDR3 sequences turned up in both tissue and blood, a result put down to high CDR3 diversity combined with limited sampling. Group comparisons rested on small numbers: three non-neoplastic, three low-grade glioma and roughly 8 glioblastoma patients.

Many counts were recorded for this clonotype. The antigen this receptor binds is unknown. No base quality information exists; no much larger clone differs at one position. The iRepertoire nested amplicon-rescue multiplex PCR (arm-PCR) platform was used to amplify TCR alpha and beta CDR3 regions from RNA. The input for one-step reverse transcription and amplification was roughly 95-400 ng of tissue mRNA or PBMC total RNA. Following bead purification, Illumina adapters were added by a secondary multiplex PCR, and the libraries were gel-purified between 200 and 400 bp. Internal 6-nucleotide barcodes were carried by the libraries and were used for demultiplexing. The libraries were sequenced on an Illumina MiSeq using 2x220 or 2x250 nucleotide paired-end reads. The authors processed their data as follows. FLASH 1.2.11 was used to merge paired reads, and BWA-MEM then aligned the reads to the GRCh37 human genome before TRA and TRB reads were extracted. For V and J assignment, an IMGT-derived reference of cassette sequences and CDR3 motifs that included pseudogenes was used. Three-frame translation of reads was performed, and productive CDR3s were defined as those with a C...FGXG motif and no stop codons. Unique combinations of V-J cassette pair and CDR3 amino acid sequence were defined as clonotypes. Hamming distance filtering was applied to reads, with thresholds set by the sequence error rate of each sample in mapped regions. The public reads were reprocessed in TCRdb via fastp at Q25 and MiXCR, keeping in-frame beta chains. Rows matching on CDR3 protein sequence are summarized as one entry with the most common DNA and genes. The V and J calls shown here were made by TCRdb, not taken from the authors' results. The sample table records about 180,000 distinct CDR3 sequences; about 40% of these occur just once. Of the sample, over 4% is held by the ten largest clones.

V loses 5 bases, J loses 6 bases, and the germline ends lie 14 bases apart. The cysteine opens and the phenylalanine closes a CDR3 of 14 amino acids. Just CDR3 DNA is preserved here, 42 bases in frame from base 1. From the germline V gene, CDR1 is SGHTA and CDR2 is FQGNSA. Sequences were obtained from glioma tissue, nonneoplastic brain tissue, or PBMCs (not recorded which). The sequence came from a human donor with low-grade glioma or glioblastoma, undergoing nonglioma brain surgery, or in good health (not recorded which). The V and J segments used are TRBV7-2 and TRBJ2-1; tentative D gene TRBD1, with 6 bases matching. The CDR3 reads CASSPGTSINEQFF. DNA sequence: TGTGCCAGCAGCCCCGGGACAAGCATCAATGAGCAGTTCTTC.